This TCR beta chain was profiled in a study of T cells in Graves' hyperthyroidism and ophthalmopathy. General study points: Clonotypes that were expanded in thyroid above 0.001 mostly appeared in blood too.

Fresh 10 ml peripheral blood yielded PBMCs. On this clonotype: Antigen: not known.

The CDR3 is made up of 14 amino acids. The junction had 4 bases not matched to a gene; V was cut back by 1 base and J by 3 bases. Germline V gene lookup returns CDR1 SQVTM and CDR2 ANQGSEA. Amplified regions were TCR beta CDR3 sequences from RNA transcripts. First-round RT-PCR of the TCR CDR3 relied on the HTBI primer set. TCRdb called the multiplex PCR reads again in MiXCR, with one record for every CDR3 protein. The sample lists about 560,000 distinct CDR3 sequences; approximately 16% were seen once. The specimen was blood. The clonotype was recovered from a woman under 30 with Graves' hyperthyroidism. The chain links TRBV29-1 to TRBJ2-7; 9 bases agree with TRBD2. The CDR3 reads CSVEGLAGIYEQYF. Here the CDR3 DNA reads TGCAGCGTTGAAGGGCTAGCGGGAATCTACGAGCAGTACTTC.